These T cell receptor beta chains were read from a single sample in a study of cytomegalovirus exposure and HLA in healthy donors. Profiled with immunoSEQ multiplex PCR; TCRdb holds only in-frame clones, not every one. This table holds around 200,000 clones, 79% found once. Sequenced sample: PBMCs. These receptor sequences come from a woman younger than 45 in good health and CMV-seropositive. Both conserved end residues are part of each CDR3.

V gene	J gene	CDR3 protein
TRBV7-9	TRBJ1-2	CASSLGTRHGYTF
TRBV7-9	TRBJ2-7	CASSYRDRIHEQYF
TRBV5-4	TRBJ2-5	CASSPGTSGIQETQYF
TRBV29-1	TRBJ2-7	CSVEEDSEWSYEQYF
TRBV6-6	TRBJ1-1	CASSYSTGLATEAFF
TRBV6-5	TRBJ2-7	CASRYLAGGKFDEQYF
TRBV5-6	TRBJ1-4	CASSQGTGGYEKLFF
TRBV13	TRBJ2-7	CASSFAGSSNYEQYF
TRBV4-2	TRBJ1-2	CASSQGQGGYGYTF
TRBV2	TRBJ2-7	CASRDRDTRSYEQYF
TRBV10-3	TRBJ2-7	CAISESPSYEQYF
TRBV20-1	TRBJ2-7	CSARGFYEQYF
TRBV29-1	TRBJ2-7	CSVEGGQGTYEQYF
TRBV29-1	TRBJ1-2	CSVGQGEYGYTF
TRBV6-1	TRBJ1-4	CASRATGSEKLFF
TRBV18	TRBJ1-2	CASSGGHYGYTF
TRBV28	TRBJ2-1	CASSSTSGPYNEQFF
TRBV2	TRBJ2-5	CASRDRGGQEAQYF
TRBV4-3	TRBJ2-2	CASSLGSQGTGELFF
TRBV9	TRBJ2-5	CASSARDRTQETQYF
TRBV6-5	TRBJ1-1	CASSFKDRVKAFF
TRBV2	TRBJ1-2	CASSTGAPFPNYGYTF
TRBV7-8	TRBJ2-7	CASSSRDSFYEQYF
TRBV10-3	TRBJ2-4	CAISGGHGEALNKNIQYF
TRBV27	TRBJ2-7	CASSLRQGVSVPYF
TRBV7-9	TRBJ2-7	CASSFDRENDEQYF
TRBV5-6	TRBJ2-4	CASSLAPLRDIQYF
TRBV6-5	TRBJ1-2	CASSYEGARGYTF
TRBV5-1	TRBJ2-1	CASSLARDGSSYNEQFF
TRBV19	TRBJ1-5	CATRPSDRRWVNQPQHF
TRBV7-9	TRBJ2-5	CASSLRPRPGGEKETQYF
TRBV27	TRBJ1-4	CASTRTGMGEKLFF
TRBV5-1	TRBJ1-5	CASSLAGNQPQHF
TRBV19	TRBJ2-1	CASSPASGRGNEQFF
TRBV29-1	TRBJ2-7	CSVEGLYEQYF
TRBV19	TRBJ1-4	CASRNRDRGTDEKLFF
TRBV29-1	TRBJ2-1	CSVLDREPNEQFF
TRBV7-9	TRBJ2-7	CASSSYVYEQYF
TRBV7-9	TRBJ1-4	CASSLRTGNEKLFF
TRBV29-1	TRBJ1-2	CSVGRRGDYGYTF
TRBV5-1	TRBJ1-6	CASSLGQGGYSPLHF
TRBV19	TRBJ2-3	CASSIDGSGNPDTQYF
TRBV5-4	TRBJ2-7	CASSPQRGGYEQYF
TRBV5-4	TRBJ1-1	CASNDRGPGNTEAFF
TRBV4-1	TRBJ2-3	CASSQQRVVDTQYF
TRBV28	TRBJ2-7	CASSPGQSSYEQYF
TRBV5-5	TRBJ2-1	CASSYRLAEPYNEQFF
TRBV7-6	TRBJ2-1	CASSLPPRTSGSHNEQFF
TRBV4-1	TRBJ2-3	CASSQQTSGRTDTQYF
TRBV5-4	TRBJ2-7	CASSLGTSGVYEQYF
TRBV5-1	TRBJ2-2	CASSLAPPGVNTGELFF
TRBV7-2	TRBJ2-1	CASSSRTSGEYNEQFF
TRBV7-9	TRBJ2-3	CASSLVSGTDYTDTQYF
TRBV27	TRBJ1-5	CASRFQGTNSNQPQHF
TRBV4-3	TRBJ2-1	CASSPLGGSSYNEQFF
TRBV6-6	TRBJ2-7	CASRHQDSLAPYEQYF
TRBV6-6	TRBJ2-2	CASRLAEMNTGELFF
TRBV5-4	TRBJ2-1	CASSPGLAGGNEQFF
TRBV6-6	TRBJ1-2	CASSGQTYGYTF